This T cell receptor (beta chain) was obtained from a study of blood T cells in healthy people across ages. Then a second PCR, running roughly 7 to 11 cycles, was carried out with a sample-barcoded 5' primer and a J-beta primer mix. A template-switch adaptor that had 12 random nucleotides put a tag on each cDNA molecule. TCRdb ran MiXCR on the 5' RACE reads and lists one entry per CDR3 protein. The sample contains about 1.7 million distinct CDR3 sequences, 28% of which appear only once. CDR3 length: 17 amino acids. V gave up 2 bases and J gave up 0 bases, with 12 bases separating them. CDR1 is SGHRS and CDR2 is YFSETQ in the germline V gene. This clonotype was seen more than once but under ten times.

The sequencing sample was made of blood. The receptor was isolated from a woman in her twenties or thirties in good health. The gene calls are TRBV5-1 and TRBJ2-6; D uncertain. The CDR3 coding sequence is TGCGCCAGCAGCTTAGGCGGTCTGAGCTCTGGGGCCAACGTCCTGACTTTC. This encodes CASSLGGLSSGANVLTF.